This TCR beta chain was profiled in a study of T cell repertoires in cytomegalovirus infection. Background on the study: Public TCR beta signatures were indicative of both CMV infection and a matching HLA type.

This clonotype came up a few times. The target antigen is unknown. The V gene's germline CDR1 is MNHEY and CDR2 SVGEGT. Trimming removed 5 bases from V and 6 bases from J; junction bases left unmatched: 7. The CDR3 runs 13 residues. Broader study findings: Ex vivo, HLA-C-restricted CMV-specific TCR beta clonotypes prevailed over the rest of the response. Carriers of CMV and the relevant HLA type were discriminated by public TCR beta frequency.

TCRdb reanalysed the reads using MiXCR and keeps one entry per CDR3 protein. The sample lists under 200,000 distinct CDR3 sequences, 8% to 10% seen once, with approximately 4.3% in the top ten. The chain combines TRBV6-2 or TRBV6-3 with TRBJ2-7, with 7 nucleotides matching TRBD2. Material: PBMCs. The TCR originated in a human donor in good health (CMV status not recorded). Some clones in this sample may be carry-over from other donors' samples. The CDR3, as DNA: TGTGCCAGCAGTATACTAGGGAGGGGCGAGCAGTACTTC. It specifies CASSILGRGEQYF.